This T cell receptor (beta chain) originates from a study of cytomegalovirus exposure and HLA in healthy donors. Repertoires were generated with immunoSEQ multiplex PCR, while TCRdb's copy carries only in-frame clones and drops some. The sample has roughly 300,000 clones, 70% to 90% seen once. The study, taken as a whole, reports: The study flagged about 150 TCR beta chains as cytomegalovirus-associated.

Remarks on this clone: What it binds is not known.

This CDR3 region has 15 residues. Germline loops: CDR1 MDHEN, CDR2 SYDVKM. V lost 8 bases and J lost 7; bases outside the gene matches: 9. The genes are TRBV28 and TRBJ2-1, with 12 bases matching TRBD2. The clonotype comes from a woman under 30 in good health and CMV-seronegative. Source material: PBMCs. Written as DNA, the CDR3 is TGTGCCAGCGTCAGACTAGCGGGAGACGGAAATGAGCAGTTCTTC. Encoded protein: CASVRLAGDGNEQFF. The complete variable domain, with remaining parts taken from reference TRBV28 and TRBJ2-1, reads DVKVTQSSRYLVKRTGEKVFLECVQDMDHENMFWYRQDPGLGLRLIYFSYDVKMKEKGDIPEGYSVSREKKERFSLILESASTNQTSMYLCASVRLAGDGNEQFFGPGTRLTVL.